The rows below give T cell receptor beta chains drawn from one sample of a study of graft-versus-host responses after intestinal transplantation. This table comes from immunoSEQ multiplex PCR, and its TCRdb copy is limited to in-frame clones, with some not included. The repertoire includes about 97,000 clones, around 90% of them detected once, and 15% to 20% sits in the top ten. This specimen consisted of PBMCs, obtained 450 to 480 days after intestinal transplant. These receptors originate from a human patient who received an intestinal transplant, so some T cells may come from the graft donor. Both conserved end residues are part of each CDR3. D genes are given only for firm matches. Clone size appears in some rows only: once, few, many, or a class for an expanded clone.

TRBV25-1	once	-	15	TRBJ1-1	TGTGCCAGCAGTGACTCTTTTAAGGGGTACACTGAAGCTTTCTTT	CASSDSFKGYTEAFF
TRBV7-6	-	-	14	TRBJ2-7	TGTGCCAGCAGCTTAGCGCAGGGGACCTACGAGCAGTACTTC	CASSLAQGTYEQYF
TRBV6-6	-	TRBD1	15	TRBJ1-1	TGTGCCAGCAGTTACTCACCCCGGACAGGGGGGGAGACTTTCTTT	CASSYSPRTGGETFF
TRBV5-1	-	-	16	TRBJ1-2	TGCGCCAGCAGCTTGGCCGTCGGACAGCCCAGAGGTGGCTACACCTTC	CASSLAVGQPRGGYTF
TRBV6-1	-	TRBD2	13	TRBJ2-1	TGTGCCAGCAGGGAACTAGCGCCCGTTGGGGAGTTCTTC	CASRELAPVGEFF
TRBV6-5	-	-	15	TRBJ1-5	TGTGCCAGCAGACAATACAGTTATAGCAATCAGCCCCAGCATTTT	CASRQYSYSNQPQHF
TRBV5-8	-	-	15	TRBJ1-5	TGTGCCAGCAGCACCCCGGGGGCGTGGGTTCAGCCCCAGCATTTT	CASSTPGAWVQPQHF
TRBV5-6	few	-	16	TRBJ1-3	TGTGCCAGCAGCTTCGCTGGGCTCCGCTCTGGAAACACCATATATTTT	CASSFAGLRSGNTIYF
TRBV10-3	-	TRBD2	17	TRBJ2-3	TGTGCCATCAGTGAGTCGGTGGCTAGCGGTTATACAGATACGCAGTATTTT	CAISESVASGYTDTQYF
TRBV5-1	-	-	17	TRBJ1-6	TGCGCCAACAGCTTGAGTCCCCTGGACAGATCCAATTCACCCCTCCACTTT	CANSLSPLDRSNSPLHF
TRBV29-1	-	-	12	TRBJ2-7	TGCAGCGTTACAGGGACGTCCTACGAGCAGTACTTC	CSVTGTSYEQYF
TRBV19	-	-	14	TRBJ2-2	TGTGCCAGTAGTGTCGACAGGTCCACCGGGGAGCTGTTTTTT	CASSVDRSTGELFF
TRBV18	-	-	13	TRBJ2-1	TGTGCCTCCACTGGGGGTCCCTACAATGAGCAGTTCTTC	CASTGGPYNEQFF
TRBV7-6	once	-	16	TRBJ2-3	TGTGCCAGCAGCGGATTGGGGGCGGGTTTCACAGATACGCAGTATTTT	CASSGLGAGFTDTQYF
TRBV6-5	-	-	14	TRBJ1-2	TGTGCCAGCAGCCCGCGGGGGGGGGACTATGGCTACACCTTC	CASSPRGGDYGYTF
TRBV28	-	-	13	TRBJ1-2	TGTGCCAGCAGACGGACAGCTAACTATGGCTACACCTTC	CASRRTANYGYTF
TRBV12-5	-	-	11	TRBJ2-7	TGTGCTAGTGGTATCAGCTACGAGCAGTACTTC	CASGISYEQYF
TRBV6-5	-	TRBD1	16	TRBJ2-1	TGTGCCAGCAGTTACGACAGGGGGGGTTTCTACAATGAGCAGTTCTTC	CASSYDRGGFYNEQFF
TRBV6-1	-	-	15	TRBJ1-2	TGTGCCAGCTGGGACGAATGGGACTTAGACTATGGCTACACCTTC	CASWDEWDLDYGYTF
TRBV5-1	once	TRBD2	15	TRBJ2-5	TGCGCCAGCAGCTTGGGCAGCGGGGGGACCTTGGAGCAGTACTTC	CASSLGSGGTLEQYF
TRBV7-9	-	-	16	TRBJ1-2	TGTGCCAGCAGCCTAGGCCCGAGGGACCCGAGGTATGGCTACACCTTC	CASSLGPRDPRYGYTF
TRBV7-9	-	-	14	TRBJ2-3	TGTGCCAGCTCTCCGGACCTACCCACAGATACGCAGTATTTT	CASSPDLPTDTQYF
TRBV5-1	-	-	15	TRBJ1-1	TGCGCCAGCAGCTTGGCTGGGGGGCGCATCACTGAAGCTTTCTTT	CASSLAGGRITEAFF
TRBV19	-	-	14	TRBJ2-4	TGTGCCAGTAGTATTGGGGGTAACGAAAACATTCAGTACTTC	CASSIGGNENIQYF
TRBV2	-	-	15	TRBJ1-6	TGTGCCAGCATGGGGGGGACGGCCTATAATTCACCCCTCCACTTT	CASMGGTAYNSPLHF
TRBV11-2	once	-	11	TRBJ1-1	TGTGCCCAAGGGGCCGGGACTGAAGCTTTCTTT	CAQGAGTEAFF
TRBV7-3	-	TRBD2	15	TRBJ2-1	TGTGCCAGCGGACTAGCGGGGGGGCCGTGGGATGAGCAGTTCTTC	CASGLAGGPWDEQFF
TRBV2	-	-	17	TRBJ1-6	TGTGCCAGCAGTGATTTCCCTACCGGGAGATGGATTTCACCCCTCCACTTT	CASSDFPTGRWISPLHF
TRBV4-1	-	-	16	TRBJ1-4	TGCGCCAGCAGCCAAGACGGGGCCATAATGGGGGAAAAACTGTTTTTT	CASSQDGAIMGEKLFF
TRBV5-6	-	-	13	TRBJ2-3	TGTGCCAGCAGCCCGACTTCCCCAGATACGCAGTATTTT	CASSPTSPDTQYF
TRBV20-1	-	-	11	TRBJ1-1	TGCAGTGCTAGGCAGTACACTGAAGCTTTCTTT	CSARQYTEAFF
TRBV6-5	-	-	16	TRBJ1-1	TGTGCCAGCAGTTACAGGGGGGCCCTACGAAACACTGAAGCTTTCTTT	CASSYRGALRNTEAFF
TRBV11-2	-	-	13	TRBJ1-1	TGTGCCAGCAGCTTGCTCAGAGGCACTGAAGCTTTCTTT	CASSLLRGTEAFF
TRBV10-3	-	-	14	TRBJ1-2	TGTGCCATCAGTGAGGGGGGGGCAAGGTATGGCTACACCTTC	CAISEGGARYGYTF
TRBV7-3	-	-	17	TRBJ2-3	TGTGCCAGCAGCCCCATCTCCTTGGGCTCCGGCACAGATACGCAGTATTTT	CASSPISLGSGTDTQYF
TRBV11-2	-	TRBD2	13	TRBJ2-1	TGTGCCGCTGATAGCGGGGGGTACAATGAGCAGTTCTTC	CAADSGGYNEQFF
TRBV27	-	-	15	TRBJ2-5	TGTGCCAGCAGGTCCGGCAGGGTAACACTAGAGACCCAGTACTTC	CASRSGRVTLETQYF
TRBV11-2	-	-	14	TRBJ2-4	TGTGCCAGCAGCTCTACTGGGGGGCTGAACATTCAGTACTTC	CASSSTGGLNIQYF
TRBV6-1	once	TRBD2	16	TRBJ2-3	TGTGCCAGCAGTGGTCCCGGGCTAGCGGTCACAGATACGCAGTATTTT	CASSGPGLAVTDTQYF
TRBV7-8	-	TRBD1	15	TRBJ2-7	TGTGCCAGCAGCTTTACGACAGGGGACCCCTACGAGCAGTACTTC	CASSFTTGDPYEQYF
TRBV6-4	-	-	17	TRBJ2-7	TGTGCCAGCACCGAGGACTGCCCAGCGGGTTCCTTGTACGAGCAGTACTTC	CASTEDCPAGSLYEQYF
TRBV5-1	-	TRBD1	15	TRBJ2-7	TGCGCCAGCAGCTTGGCCCGACAGGGGGCGGGGGAGCAGTACTTC	CASSLARQGAGEQYF
TRBV7-9	-	TRBD1	14	TRBJ1-2	TGTGCCAGCAGGACAGGGGAAGACGGCTATGGCTACACCTTC	CASRTGEDGYGYTF
TRBV10-3	-	TRBD1	19	TRBJ1-5	TGTGCCATCAGTGGTCCCGGGACAGGGGTGGGGTATAGCAATCAGCCCCAGCATTTT	CAISGPGTGVGYSNQPQHF
TRBV2	-	-	14	TRBJ1-5	TGTGCCAGCAGTGAGTACCAGGGGTTTCAGCCCCAGCATTTT	CASSEYQGFQPQHF